This T cell receptor beta chain was sequenced during a study of control samples from healthy donors and cancer patients. Here immunoSEQ multiplex PCR was the method, and the copy in TCRdb shows in-frame clones only, minus some. The sample has 100,000 to 150,000 clones; 90% are singletons. The V end lost 2 bases, the J end lost 0 bases, and 11 bases lay between the germline ends. CDR1 is GTSNPN, CDR2 SVGIG, per germline (reference sequence). The CDR3 extends over 16 amino acids. Sequencing used blood. This sequence originates from a man between 18 and 29 years old in good health. The chain is built from TRBV30 and TRBJ2-6; possibly TRBD1 for D (5 bases). CDR3: CAWSRQRGSGANVLTF. In nucleotides, the CDR3 is TGTGCCTGGAGTCGTCAAAGGGGCTCTGGGGCCAACGTCCTGACTTTC.